These T cell receptor beta chains were read from a single sample in a study of naive and memory T cell subsets. Using its own MiXCR run on the UMI-ligation and nested PCR reads, TCRdb lists one record per CDR3 protein. The sample holds 98,000 or so distinct CDR3 sequences, 13% to 15% seen once. Input material: naive CD8+ T cells from blood. The receptor source for this set is a human donor in good health. Each CDR3 is given with its conserved first and last residue. Fields, in order: J gene, V gene, CDR3 length, CDR3 protein.

>TRBJ2-3|TRBV7-9|12
CASSSEADTQYF
>TRBJ2-1|TRBV27|13
CASSLGIGTGEIF
>TRBJ2-7|TRBV7-9|12
CASSSGAREQYF
>TRBJ2-7|TRBV5-1|12
CASSWTGGEQYF
>TRBJ2-5|TRBV11-2|18
CASSLRATSGVGQETQYF
>TRBJ2-1|TRBV5-1|16
CASSLPPAGSYNEQFF
>TRBJ1-1|TRBV7-8|14
CASSLGAGGMEAFF
>TRBJ1-1|TRBV5-6|14
CASSLTTGNTEAFF
>TRBJ2-3|TRBV20-1|18
CSARDLHLAGEGTDTQYF
>TRBJ1-2|TRBV3-1|15
CASSQDGTGILGYTF
>TRBJ2-3|TRBV19|14
CASSLEGNTDTQYF
>TRBJ2-5|TRBV3-1|16
CASSQRLAGSGETQYF
>TRBJ2-2|TRBV11-2|12
CASSHMDGELFF
>TRBJ1-5|TRBV6-2/TRBV6-3|14
CASSSPRSNQPQHF
>TRBJ2-3|TRBV7-8|17
CASSLLAGAAGGDTQYF
>TRBJ2-1|TRBV28|16
CASSPPGPMAYNEQFF
>TRBJ1-5|TRBV7-9|15
CASSGGQDPNQPQHF
>TRBJ2-7|TRBV13|14
CASSPGTSDHEQYF
>TRBJ1-1|TRBV14|12
CASSQVNTEAFF
>TRBJ2-3|TRBV19|13
CAILDRGTDTQYF
>TRBJ1-3|TRBV30|15
CAWSWLGSSGNTIYF
>TRBJ1-5|TRBV3-1|17
CASSQEAPSRGVQPQHF
>TRBJ2-1|TRBV15|16
CATSRVWTSGSSEQFF
>TRBJ2-7|TRBV7-3|13
CASSPGQGNEQYF
>TRBJ2-2|TRBV11-2|18
CASSLVSAGRGGTGELFF
>TRBJ2-1|TRBV9|15
CASSVASVTYNEQFF
>TRBJ2-7|TRBV4-3|15
CASSQVPDVTYEQYF
>TRBJ1-1|TRBV24-1|13
CATSDRTGSEAFF
>TRBJ2-7|TRBV6-5|17
CASSYTLPPRRPSEQYF
>TRBJ1-3|TRBV30|15
CAWSPGPNSGNTIYF
>TRBJ1-1|TRBV7-9|11
CATEGGTEAFF
>TRBJ2-1|TRBV4-3|15
CASSEEGSSYNEQFF
>TRBJ2-6|TRBV29-1|13
CSVSGSGANVLTF
>TRBJ2-1|TRBV7-2|13
CASSLGTGSEQFF
>TRBJ2-1|TRBV15|15
CATSRDQEDYNEQFF
>TRBJ1-1|TRBV12-3/TRBV12-4|11
CASSYRGAAFF
>TRBJ2-3|TRBV14|15
CASSQTSYSTDTQYF
>TRBJ2-1|TRBV7-9|13
CASSLGGGDEQFF
>TRBJ2-4|TRBV28|17
CASSPTRQGLAKNIQYF
>TRBJ1-1|TRBV13|15
CASSTPTEMNTEAFF
>TRBJ2-7|TRBV23-1|13
CASSEGEGDEQYF